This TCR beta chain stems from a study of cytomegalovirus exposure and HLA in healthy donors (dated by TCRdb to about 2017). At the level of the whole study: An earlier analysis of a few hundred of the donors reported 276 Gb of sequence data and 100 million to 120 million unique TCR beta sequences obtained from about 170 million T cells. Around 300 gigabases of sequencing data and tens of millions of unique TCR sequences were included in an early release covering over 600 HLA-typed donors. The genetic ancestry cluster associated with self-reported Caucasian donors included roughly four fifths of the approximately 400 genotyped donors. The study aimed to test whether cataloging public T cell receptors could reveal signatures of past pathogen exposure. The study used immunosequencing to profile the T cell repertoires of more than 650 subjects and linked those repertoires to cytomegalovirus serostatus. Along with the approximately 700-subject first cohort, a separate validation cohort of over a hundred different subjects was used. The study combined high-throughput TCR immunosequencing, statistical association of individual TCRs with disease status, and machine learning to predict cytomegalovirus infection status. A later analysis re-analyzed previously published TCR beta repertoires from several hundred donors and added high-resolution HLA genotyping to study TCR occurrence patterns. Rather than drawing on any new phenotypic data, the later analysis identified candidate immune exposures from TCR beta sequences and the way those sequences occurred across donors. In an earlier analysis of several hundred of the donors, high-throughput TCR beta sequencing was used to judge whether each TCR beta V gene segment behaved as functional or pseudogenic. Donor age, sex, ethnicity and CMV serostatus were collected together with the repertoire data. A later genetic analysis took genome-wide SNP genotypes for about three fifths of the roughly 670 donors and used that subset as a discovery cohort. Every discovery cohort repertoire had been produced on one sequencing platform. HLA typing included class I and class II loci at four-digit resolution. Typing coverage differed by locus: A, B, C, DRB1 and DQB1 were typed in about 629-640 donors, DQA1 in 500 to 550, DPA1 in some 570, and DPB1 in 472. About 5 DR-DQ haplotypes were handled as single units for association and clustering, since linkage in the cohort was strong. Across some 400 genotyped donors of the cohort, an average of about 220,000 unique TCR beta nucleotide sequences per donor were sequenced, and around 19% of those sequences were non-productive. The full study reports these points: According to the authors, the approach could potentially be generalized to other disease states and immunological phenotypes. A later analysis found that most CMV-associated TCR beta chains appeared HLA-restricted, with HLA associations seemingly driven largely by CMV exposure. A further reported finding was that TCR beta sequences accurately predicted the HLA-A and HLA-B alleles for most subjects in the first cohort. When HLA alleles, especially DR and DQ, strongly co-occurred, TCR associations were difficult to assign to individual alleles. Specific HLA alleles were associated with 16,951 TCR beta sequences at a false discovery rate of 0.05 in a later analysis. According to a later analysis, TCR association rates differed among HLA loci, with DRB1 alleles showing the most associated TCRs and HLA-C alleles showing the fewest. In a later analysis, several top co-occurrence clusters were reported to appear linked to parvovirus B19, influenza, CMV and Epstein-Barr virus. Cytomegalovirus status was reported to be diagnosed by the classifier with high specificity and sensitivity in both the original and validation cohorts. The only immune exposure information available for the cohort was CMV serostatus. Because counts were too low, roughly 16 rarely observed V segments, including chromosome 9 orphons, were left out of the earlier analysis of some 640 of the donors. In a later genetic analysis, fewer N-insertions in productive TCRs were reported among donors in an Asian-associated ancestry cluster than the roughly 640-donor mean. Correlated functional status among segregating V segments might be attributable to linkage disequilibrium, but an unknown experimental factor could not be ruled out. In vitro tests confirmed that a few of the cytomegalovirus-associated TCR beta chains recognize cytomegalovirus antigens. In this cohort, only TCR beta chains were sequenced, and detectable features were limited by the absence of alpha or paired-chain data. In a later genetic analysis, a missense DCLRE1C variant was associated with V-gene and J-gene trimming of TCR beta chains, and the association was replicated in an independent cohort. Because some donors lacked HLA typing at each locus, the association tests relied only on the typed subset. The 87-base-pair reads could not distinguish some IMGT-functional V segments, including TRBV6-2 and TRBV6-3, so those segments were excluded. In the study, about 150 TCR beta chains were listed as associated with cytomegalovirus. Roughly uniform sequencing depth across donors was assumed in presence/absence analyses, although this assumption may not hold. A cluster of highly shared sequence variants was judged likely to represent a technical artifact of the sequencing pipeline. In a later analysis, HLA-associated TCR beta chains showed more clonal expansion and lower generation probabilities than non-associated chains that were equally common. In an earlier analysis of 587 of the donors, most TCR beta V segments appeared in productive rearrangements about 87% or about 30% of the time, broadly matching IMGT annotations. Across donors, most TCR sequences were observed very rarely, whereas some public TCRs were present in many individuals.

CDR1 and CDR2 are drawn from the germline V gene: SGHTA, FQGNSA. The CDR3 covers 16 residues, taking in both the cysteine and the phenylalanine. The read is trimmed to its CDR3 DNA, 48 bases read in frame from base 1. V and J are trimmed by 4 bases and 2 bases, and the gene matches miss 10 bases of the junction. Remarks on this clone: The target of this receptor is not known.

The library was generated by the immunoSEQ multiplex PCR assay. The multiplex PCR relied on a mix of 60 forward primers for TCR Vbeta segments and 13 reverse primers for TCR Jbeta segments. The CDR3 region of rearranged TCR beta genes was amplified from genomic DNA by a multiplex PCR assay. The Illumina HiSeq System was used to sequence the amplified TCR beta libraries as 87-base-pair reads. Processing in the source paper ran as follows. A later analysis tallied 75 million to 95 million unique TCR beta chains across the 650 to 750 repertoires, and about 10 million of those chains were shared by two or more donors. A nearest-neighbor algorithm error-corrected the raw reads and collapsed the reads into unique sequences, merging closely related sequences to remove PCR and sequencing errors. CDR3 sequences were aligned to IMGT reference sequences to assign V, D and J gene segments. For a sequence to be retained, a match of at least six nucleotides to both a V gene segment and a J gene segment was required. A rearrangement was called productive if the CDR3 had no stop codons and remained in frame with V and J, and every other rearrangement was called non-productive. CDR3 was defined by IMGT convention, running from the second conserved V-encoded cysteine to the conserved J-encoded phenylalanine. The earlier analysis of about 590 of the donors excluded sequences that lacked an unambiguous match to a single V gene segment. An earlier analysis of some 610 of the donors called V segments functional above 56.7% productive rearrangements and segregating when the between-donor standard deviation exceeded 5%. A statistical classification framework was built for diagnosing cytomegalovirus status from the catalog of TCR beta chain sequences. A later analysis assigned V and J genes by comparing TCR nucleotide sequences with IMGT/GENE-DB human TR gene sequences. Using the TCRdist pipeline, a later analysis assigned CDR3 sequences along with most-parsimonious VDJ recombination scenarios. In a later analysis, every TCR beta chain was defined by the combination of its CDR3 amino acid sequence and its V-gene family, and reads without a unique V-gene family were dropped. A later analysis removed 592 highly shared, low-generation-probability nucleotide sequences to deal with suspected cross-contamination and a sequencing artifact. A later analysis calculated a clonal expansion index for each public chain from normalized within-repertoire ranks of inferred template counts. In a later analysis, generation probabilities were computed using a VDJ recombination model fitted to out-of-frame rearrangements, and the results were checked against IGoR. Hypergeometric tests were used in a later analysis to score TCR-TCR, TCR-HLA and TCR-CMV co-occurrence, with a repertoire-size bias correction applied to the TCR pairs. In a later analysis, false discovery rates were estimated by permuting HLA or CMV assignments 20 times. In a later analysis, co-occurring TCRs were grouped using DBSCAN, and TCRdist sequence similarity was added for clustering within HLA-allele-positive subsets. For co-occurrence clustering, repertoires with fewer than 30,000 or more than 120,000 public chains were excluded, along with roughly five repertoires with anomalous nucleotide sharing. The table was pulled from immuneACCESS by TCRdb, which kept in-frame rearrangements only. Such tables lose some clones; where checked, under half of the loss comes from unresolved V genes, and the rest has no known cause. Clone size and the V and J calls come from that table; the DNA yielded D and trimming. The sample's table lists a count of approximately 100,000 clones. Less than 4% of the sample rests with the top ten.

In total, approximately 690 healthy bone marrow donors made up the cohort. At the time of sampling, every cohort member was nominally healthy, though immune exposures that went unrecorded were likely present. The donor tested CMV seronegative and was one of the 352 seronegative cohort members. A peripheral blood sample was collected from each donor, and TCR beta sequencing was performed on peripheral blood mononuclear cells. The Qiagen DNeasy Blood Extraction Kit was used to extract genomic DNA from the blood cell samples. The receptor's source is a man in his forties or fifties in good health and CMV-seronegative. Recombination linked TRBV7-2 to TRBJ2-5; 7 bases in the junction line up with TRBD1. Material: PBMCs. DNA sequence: TGTGCCAGCAGCTCGTTAGGGACAGTACAACAAGAGACCCAGTACTTC. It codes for CASSSLGTVQQETQYF.